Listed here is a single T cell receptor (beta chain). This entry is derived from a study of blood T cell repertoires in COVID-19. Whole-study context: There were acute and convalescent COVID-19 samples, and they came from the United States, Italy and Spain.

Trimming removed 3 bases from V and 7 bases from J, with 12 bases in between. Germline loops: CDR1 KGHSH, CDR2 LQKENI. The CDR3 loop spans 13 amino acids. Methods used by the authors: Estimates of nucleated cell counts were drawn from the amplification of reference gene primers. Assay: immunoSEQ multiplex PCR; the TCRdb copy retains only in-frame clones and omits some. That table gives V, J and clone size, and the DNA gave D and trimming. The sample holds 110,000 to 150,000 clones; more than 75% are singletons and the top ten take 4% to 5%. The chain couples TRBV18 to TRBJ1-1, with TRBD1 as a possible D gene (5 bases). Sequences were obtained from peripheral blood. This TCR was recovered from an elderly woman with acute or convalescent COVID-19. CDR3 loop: CASSPSSGGEAFF. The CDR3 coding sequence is TGTGCCAGCTCACCCTCTTCCGGGGGTGAAGCTTTCTTT.